This T cell receptor beta chain was recorded in a study of T cell changes during pregnancy in multiple sclerosis. Germline V gene sequence: CDR1 MNHEY, CDR2 SMNVEV (reference sequence). There are 15 residues in the CDR3. The junction had 3 bases not matched to a gene; V was cut back by 5 bases and J by 2 bases. Using immunoSEQ multiplex PCR, the repertoire was profiled, and TCRdb retains in-frame clones only, with some absent. The profile shows tens of thousands of clones, 92% of them singletons. The chain carries TRBV27 and TRBJ1-5; the match to TRBD1 covers 10 bases. The clonotype was recovered from a female donor with multiple sclerosis, enrolled in a pregnancy study. Specimen: peripheral blood, collected in the second trimester of pregnancy. In nucleotides, the CDR3 is TGTGCCAGCAGTCGGGACAGGGGTGGCAATCAGCCCCAGCATTTT. It encodes CASSRDRGGNQPQHF.